These 9 T cell receptor beta chains share one sample of origin, sequenced in a study of shared clonotypes between healthy human individuals. Using immunoSEQ multiplex PCR, the repertoire was profiled, and TCRdb retains in-frame clones only, with some absent. The table lists 950,000 to 1,100,000 clones, around 74% of them singletons. Input material: memory CD4+ T cells sorted from blood. Subset specified: CD45RA-negative fraction. These receptors were obtained from a man younger than 30 in good health.

This clone was recorded a few times. The chain carries TRBV10-2 and TRBJ2-7, with D uncertain. Trimming stripped 3 bases from V and 9 bases from J, with 9 bases between. Germline V gene lookup returns CDR1 WSHSY and CDR2 SAAADI. The CDR3 is 11 residues long. The CDR3 DNA is TGCGCCAGCAGTGAATCCGTGGGGCAGTACTTC. Protein sequence: CASSESVGQYF.

The CDR3 here is CASSLRSSGRNEQYF. The CDR3 DNA sequence: TGTGCCAGCAGCTTGAGGTCTAGCGGGAGAAACGAGCAGTACTTC. The chain joins TRBV5-6 to TRBJ2-7, with 10 bases lining up with TRBD2. The CDR3 spans 15 residues. The germline V gene has CDR1 SGHDT and CDR2 YYEEEE. Trimming took 1 base from V and 5 from J; bases not matched to a gene: 6.

The V and J genes are TRBV5-4 and TRBJ2-2; 12 bases align to TRBD1. This CDR3 comprises 16 residues. V shed 5 bases and J 7 bases; nucleotides not matched to a gene: 9. Germline assignment: CDR1 SGHNT and CDR2 YYREEE (reference sequence). CDR3 sequence reads: CASSAGQGAFGGELFF. The CDR3 DNA reads TGTGCCAGCAGTGCGGGACAGGGGGCGTTCGGCGGGGAGCTGTTTTTT.

This clone was recorded a few times. CDR3 region: CATQGGRDTGELFF. Here the CDR3 DNA reads TGTGCCACCCAGGGGGGGCGGGACACCGGGGAGCTGTTTTTT. The genes are TRBV10-3 and TRBJ2-2, with D possibly being TRBD1 or TRBD2 (7 bases each). V was cut by 10 bases and J by 3 bases, with 15 bases left in between. From germline, CDR1 is ENHRY and CDR2 SYGVKD. This CDR3 has 14 amino acids.

This chain uses TRBV30 with TRBJ2-1; 8 bases match TRBD2. The CDR3 is 12 amino acids. The trim removed 0 bases at V and 15 bases at J, leaving 7 bases unmatched. The V gene's germline CDR1 is GTSNPN and CDR2 SVGIG (reference sequence). CDR3 loop: CAWSVRREEAFF. CDR3 in DNA: TGTGCCTGGAGTGTTCGGCGGGAGGAGGCGTTCTTC.

The chain joins TRBV18 to TRBJ1-1; the match to TRBD1 covers 7 bases. V lost 5 bases to trimming and J lost 3 bases; unmatched junction nucleotides: 9. CDR1 and CDR2 (germline): KGHSH, LQKENI. The CDR3 has 15 residues. This chain's CDR3 is CASSSRTGEYTEAFF. The CDR3 bases are TGTGCCAGCTCATCCCGGACAGGAGAGTACACTGAAGCTTTCTTT.

The genes are TRBV5-4 and TRBJ2-7; D possibly corresponds to TRBD1 (6 bases). From germline, CDR1 is SGHNT and CDR2 YYREEE (reference sequence). This CDR3 is built from 15 residues. The V and J ends lost 0 bases and 5 bases respectively, with 15 bases between them. CDR3 in DNA: TGTGCCAGCAGCTTGGCCGGACAGAGGGGCCACGAGCAGTACTTC. This gives the protein CASSLAGQRGHEQYF.

CDR3 loop: CASSRGLAGGQETQYF. The CDR3 nucleotides are TGTGCCAGCAGCCGGGGACTAGCGGGGGGCCAAGAGACCCAGTACTTC. This chain links TRBV5-4 with TRBJ2-5; 15 bases fit TRBD2. This CDR3 has 16 residues. The J segment lost 1 base and the V segment lost 4 bases, leaving 2 bases of the junction unmatched. CDR1 and CDR2 (germline): SGHNT, YYREEE (reference sequence).

This chain joins TRBV5-1 and TRBJ2-3; D uncertain. The germline CDR1 and CDR2 sequences are SGHRS and YFSETQ. This CDR3 is built from 15 residues. With 0 bases removed from V and 2 bases from J, the gap between germline ends came to 10 bases. CDR3 region: CASSLDSHDTDTQYF. In DNA form, the CDR3 reads TGCGCCAGCAGCTTGGACAGCCATGACACAGATACGCAGTATTTT.